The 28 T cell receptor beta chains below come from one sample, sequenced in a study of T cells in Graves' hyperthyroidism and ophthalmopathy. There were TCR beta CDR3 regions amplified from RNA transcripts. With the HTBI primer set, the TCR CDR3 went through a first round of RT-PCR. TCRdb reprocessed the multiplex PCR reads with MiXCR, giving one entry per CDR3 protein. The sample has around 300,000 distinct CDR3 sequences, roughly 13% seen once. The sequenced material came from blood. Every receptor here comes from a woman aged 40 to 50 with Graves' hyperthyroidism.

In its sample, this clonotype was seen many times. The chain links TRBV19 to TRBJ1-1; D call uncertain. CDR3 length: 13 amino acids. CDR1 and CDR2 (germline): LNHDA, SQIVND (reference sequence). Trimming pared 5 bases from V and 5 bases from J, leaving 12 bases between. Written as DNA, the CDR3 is TGTGCCAGTAGTCCGACCAGAGGGACTGAAGCTTTCTTT. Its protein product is CASSPTRGTEAFF.

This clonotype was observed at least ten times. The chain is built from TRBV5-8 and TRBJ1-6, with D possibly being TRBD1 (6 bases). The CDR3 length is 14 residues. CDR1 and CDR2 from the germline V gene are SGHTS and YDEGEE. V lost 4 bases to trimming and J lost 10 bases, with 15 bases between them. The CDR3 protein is CASSTTGPRSPLHF. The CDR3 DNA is TGTGCCAGCAGCACGACAGGTCCCAGATCACCCCTCCACTTT.

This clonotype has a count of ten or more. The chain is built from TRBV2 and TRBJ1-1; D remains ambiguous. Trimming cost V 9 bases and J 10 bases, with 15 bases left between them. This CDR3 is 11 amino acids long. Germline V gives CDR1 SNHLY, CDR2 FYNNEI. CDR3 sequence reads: CASLLTLGAFF. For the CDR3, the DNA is TGTGCCAGTCTACTAACACTGGGAGCTTTCTTT.

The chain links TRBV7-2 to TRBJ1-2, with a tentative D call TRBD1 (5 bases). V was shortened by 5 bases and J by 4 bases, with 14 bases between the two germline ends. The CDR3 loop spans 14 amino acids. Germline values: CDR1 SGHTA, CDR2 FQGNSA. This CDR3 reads CASSRSGALYGYTF. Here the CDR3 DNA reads TGTGCCAGCAGCCGCAGCGGGGCTCTCTATGGCTACACCTTC.

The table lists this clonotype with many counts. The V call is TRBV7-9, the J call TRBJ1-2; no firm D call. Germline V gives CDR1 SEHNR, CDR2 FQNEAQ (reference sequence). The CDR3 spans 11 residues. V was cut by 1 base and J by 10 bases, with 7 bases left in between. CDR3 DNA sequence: TGTGCCAGCAGCTTAGAGCGTTCCTACACCTTC. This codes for CASSLERSYTF.

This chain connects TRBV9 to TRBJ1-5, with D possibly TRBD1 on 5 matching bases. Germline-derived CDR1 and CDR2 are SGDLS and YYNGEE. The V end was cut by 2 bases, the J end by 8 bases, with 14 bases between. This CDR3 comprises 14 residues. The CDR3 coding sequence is TGTGCCAGCAGCGTGGGGGGGGGGGTTGAGCCCCAGCATTTT. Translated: CASSVGGGVEPQHF.

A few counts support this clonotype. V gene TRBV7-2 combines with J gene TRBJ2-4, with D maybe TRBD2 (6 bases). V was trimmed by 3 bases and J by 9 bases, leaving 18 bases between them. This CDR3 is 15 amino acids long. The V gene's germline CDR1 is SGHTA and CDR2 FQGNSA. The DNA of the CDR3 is TGTGCCAGCAGCTTTGGGATGGGACTGGGAGGCATTCAGTACTTC. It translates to CASSFGMGLGGIQYF.

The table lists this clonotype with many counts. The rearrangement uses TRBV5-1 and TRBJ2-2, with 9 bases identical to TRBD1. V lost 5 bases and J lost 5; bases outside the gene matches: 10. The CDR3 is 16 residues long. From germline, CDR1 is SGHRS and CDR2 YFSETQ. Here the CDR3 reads CASSSDRGHRTGELFF. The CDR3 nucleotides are TGCGCCAGCAGTTCGGACAGGGGCCATCGAACCGGGGAGCTGTTTTTT.

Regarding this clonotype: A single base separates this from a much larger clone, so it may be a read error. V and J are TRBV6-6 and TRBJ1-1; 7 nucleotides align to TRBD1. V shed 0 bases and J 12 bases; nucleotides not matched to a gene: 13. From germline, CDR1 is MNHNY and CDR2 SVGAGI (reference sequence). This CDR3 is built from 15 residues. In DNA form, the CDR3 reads TGTGCCAGCAGTTACTCGCCACAGGGGACCCTAGGGCCTTTCTTT. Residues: CASSYSPQGTLGPFF.

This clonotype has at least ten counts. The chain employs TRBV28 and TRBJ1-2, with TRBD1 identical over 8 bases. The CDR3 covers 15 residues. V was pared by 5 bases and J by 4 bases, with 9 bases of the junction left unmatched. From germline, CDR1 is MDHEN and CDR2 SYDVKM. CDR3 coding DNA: TGTGCCAGCAGTACAGGACAGGGCATCCTCTATGGCTACACCTTC. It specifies CASSTGQGILYGYTF.

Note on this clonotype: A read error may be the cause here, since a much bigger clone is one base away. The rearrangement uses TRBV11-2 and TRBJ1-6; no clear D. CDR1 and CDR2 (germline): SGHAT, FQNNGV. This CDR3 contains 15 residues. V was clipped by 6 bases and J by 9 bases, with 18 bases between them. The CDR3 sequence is CASRSDLVAGSPLHF. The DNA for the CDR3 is TGTGCCAGCAGGTCCGATCTGGTCGCAGGTTCACCCCTCCACTTT.

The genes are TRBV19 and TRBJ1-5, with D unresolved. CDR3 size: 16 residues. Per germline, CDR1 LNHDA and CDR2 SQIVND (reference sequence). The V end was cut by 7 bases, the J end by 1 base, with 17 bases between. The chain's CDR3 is CASNSIGSESNQPQHF. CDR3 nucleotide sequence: TGTGCCAGTAACTCTATAGGGTCAGAGAGCAATCAGCCCCAGCATTTT.

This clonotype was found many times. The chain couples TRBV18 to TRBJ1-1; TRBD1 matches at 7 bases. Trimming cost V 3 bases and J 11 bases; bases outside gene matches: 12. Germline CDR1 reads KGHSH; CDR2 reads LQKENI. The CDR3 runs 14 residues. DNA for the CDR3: TGTGCCAGCTCACCGGGACAGTACGTGTTCGATGCTTTCTTT. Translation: CASSPGQYVFDAFF.

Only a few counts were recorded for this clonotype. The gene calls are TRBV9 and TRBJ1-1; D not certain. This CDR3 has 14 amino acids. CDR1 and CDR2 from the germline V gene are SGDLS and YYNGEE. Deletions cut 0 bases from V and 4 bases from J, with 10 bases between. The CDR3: CASSVESLATEAFF. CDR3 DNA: TGTGCCAGCAGCGTAGAGAGTCTGGCCACTGAAGCTTTCTTT.

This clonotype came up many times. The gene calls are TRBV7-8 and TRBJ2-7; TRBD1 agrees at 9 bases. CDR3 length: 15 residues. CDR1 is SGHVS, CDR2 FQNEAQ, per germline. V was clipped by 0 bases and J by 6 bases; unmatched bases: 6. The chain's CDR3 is CASSLAGTGTSEQYF. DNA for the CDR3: TGTGCCAGCAGCTTAGCCGGGACAGGGACCTCCGAGCAGTACTTC.

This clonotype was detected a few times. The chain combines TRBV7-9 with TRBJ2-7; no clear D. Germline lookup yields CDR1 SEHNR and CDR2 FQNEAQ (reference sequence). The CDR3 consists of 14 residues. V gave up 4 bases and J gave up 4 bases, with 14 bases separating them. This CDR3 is CASSSTDRLYEQYF. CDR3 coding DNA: TGTGCCAGCAGCTCAACGGACCGTCTTTACGAGCAGTACTTC.

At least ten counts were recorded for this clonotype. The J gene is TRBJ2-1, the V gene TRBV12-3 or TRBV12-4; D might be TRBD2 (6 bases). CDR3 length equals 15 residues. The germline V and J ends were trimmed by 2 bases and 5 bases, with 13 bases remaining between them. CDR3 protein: CASSLWLAEDNEQFF. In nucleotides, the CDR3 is TGTGCCAGCAGTTTATGGTTAGCGGAGGACAATGAGCAGTTCTTC.

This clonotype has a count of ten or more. CDR3 loop: CAISDRVNEKLFF. Written as DNA, the CDR3 is TGTGCCATCAGTGACAGGGTTAATGAAAAACTGTTTTTT. V usage is TRBV10-3 and J usage is TRBJ1-4; D is perhaps TRBD1 (5 bases). The CDR3 covers 13 residues. V lost 3 bases and J 4 bases, leaving 6 bases between the germline ends. Germline CDR1 reads ENHRY; CDR2 reads SYGVKD.

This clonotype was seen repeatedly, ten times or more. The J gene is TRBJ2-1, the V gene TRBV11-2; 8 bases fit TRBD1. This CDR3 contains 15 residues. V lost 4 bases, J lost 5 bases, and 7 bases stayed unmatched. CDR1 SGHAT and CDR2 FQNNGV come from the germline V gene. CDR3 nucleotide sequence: TGTGCCAGCAGCTCTGCGGACAGGGCCCACAATGAGCAGTTCTTC. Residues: CASSSADRAHNEQFF.

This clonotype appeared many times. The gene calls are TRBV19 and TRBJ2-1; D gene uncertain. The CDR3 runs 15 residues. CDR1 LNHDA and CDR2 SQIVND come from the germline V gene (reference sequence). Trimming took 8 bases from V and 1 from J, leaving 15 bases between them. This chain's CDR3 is CASSTGSPSYNEQFF. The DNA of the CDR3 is TGTGCCAGTTCAACCGGGTCTCCATCCTACAATGAGCAGTTCTTC. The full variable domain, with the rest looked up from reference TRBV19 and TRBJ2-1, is DGGITQSPKYLFRKEGQNVTLSCEQNLNHDAMYWYRQDPGQGLRLIYYSQIVNDFQKGDIAEGYSVSREKKESFPLTVTSAQKNPTAFYLCASSTGSPSYNEQFFGPGTRLTVL.

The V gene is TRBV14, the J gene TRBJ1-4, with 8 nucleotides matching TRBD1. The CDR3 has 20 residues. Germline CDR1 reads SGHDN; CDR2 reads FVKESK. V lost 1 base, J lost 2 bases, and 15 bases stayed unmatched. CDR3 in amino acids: CASSQAGTGLWSATNEKLFF. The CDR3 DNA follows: TGTGCCAGCAGCCAAGCCGGGACAGGACTCTGGTCGGCGACTAATGAAAAACTGTTTTTT.

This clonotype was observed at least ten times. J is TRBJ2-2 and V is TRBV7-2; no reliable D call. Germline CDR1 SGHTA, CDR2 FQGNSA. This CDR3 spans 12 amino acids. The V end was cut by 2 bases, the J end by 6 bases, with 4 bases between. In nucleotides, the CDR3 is TGTGCCAGCAGCTTATGGCCCGGGGAGCTGTTTTTT. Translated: CASSLWPGELFF.

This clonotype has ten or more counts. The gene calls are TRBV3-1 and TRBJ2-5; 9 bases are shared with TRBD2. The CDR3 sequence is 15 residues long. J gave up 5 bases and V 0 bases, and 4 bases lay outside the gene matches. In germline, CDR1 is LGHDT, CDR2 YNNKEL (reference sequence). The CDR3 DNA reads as TGTGCCAGCAGCCAAGAACTGGCGGGAGGGGAGACCCAGTACTTC. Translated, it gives CASSQELAGGETQYF.

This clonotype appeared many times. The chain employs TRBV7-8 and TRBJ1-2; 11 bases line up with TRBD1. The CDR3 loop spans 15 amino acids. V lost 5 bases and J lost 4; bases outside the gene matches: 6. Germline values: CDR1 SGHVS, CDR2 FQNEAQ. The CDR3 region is CASSLGQGAIYGYTF. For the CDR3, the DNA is TGTGCCAGCAGCCTAGGACAGGGGGCGATCTATGGCTACACCTTC.

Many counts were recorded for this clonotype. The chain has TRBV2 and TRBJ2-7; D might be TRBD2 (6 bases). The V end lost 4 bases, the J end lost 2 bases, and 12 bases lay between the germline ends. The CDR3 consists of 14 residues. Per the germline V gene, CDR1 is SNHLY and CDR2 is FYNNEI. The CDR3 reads CASSARRGTYEQYF. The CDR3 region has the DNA TGTGCCAGCAGTGCCCGGAGGGGAACCTACGAGCAGTACTTC.

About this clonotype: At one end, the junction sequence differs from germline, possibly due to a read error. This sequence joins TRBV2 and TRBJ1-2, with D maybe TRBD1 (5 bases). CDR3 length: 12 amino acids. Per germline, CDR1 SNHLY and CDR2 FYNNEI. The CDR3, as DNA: TGTGCCAGCAGTTTAACCAGGGTTGGGTACATCTTC. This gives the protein CASSLTRVGYIF.

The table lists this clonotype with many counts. This CDR3 reads CASAEGGSYEQYF. DNA of the CDR3: TGTGCCAGCGCGGAGGGAGGATCCTACGAGCAGTACTTC. J is TRBJ2-7 and V is TRBV12-3 or TRBV12-4; possibly TRBD2 for D (6 bases). V was pared by 8 bases and J by 1 base, with 12 bases between. CDR3 length: 13 residues.

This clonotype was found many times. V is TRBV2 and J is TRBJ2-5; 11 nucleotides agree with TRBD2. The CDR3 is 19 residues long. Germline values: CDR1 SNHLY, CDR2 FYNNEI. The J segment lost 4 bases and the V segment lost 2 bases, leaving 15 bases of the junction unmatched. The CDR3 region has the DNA TGTGCCAGCAGTGAAAGGGGGGTTTCGTGGCTAGCGGGAGGAGAGACCCAGTACTTC. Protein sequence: CASSERGVSWLAGGETQYF.